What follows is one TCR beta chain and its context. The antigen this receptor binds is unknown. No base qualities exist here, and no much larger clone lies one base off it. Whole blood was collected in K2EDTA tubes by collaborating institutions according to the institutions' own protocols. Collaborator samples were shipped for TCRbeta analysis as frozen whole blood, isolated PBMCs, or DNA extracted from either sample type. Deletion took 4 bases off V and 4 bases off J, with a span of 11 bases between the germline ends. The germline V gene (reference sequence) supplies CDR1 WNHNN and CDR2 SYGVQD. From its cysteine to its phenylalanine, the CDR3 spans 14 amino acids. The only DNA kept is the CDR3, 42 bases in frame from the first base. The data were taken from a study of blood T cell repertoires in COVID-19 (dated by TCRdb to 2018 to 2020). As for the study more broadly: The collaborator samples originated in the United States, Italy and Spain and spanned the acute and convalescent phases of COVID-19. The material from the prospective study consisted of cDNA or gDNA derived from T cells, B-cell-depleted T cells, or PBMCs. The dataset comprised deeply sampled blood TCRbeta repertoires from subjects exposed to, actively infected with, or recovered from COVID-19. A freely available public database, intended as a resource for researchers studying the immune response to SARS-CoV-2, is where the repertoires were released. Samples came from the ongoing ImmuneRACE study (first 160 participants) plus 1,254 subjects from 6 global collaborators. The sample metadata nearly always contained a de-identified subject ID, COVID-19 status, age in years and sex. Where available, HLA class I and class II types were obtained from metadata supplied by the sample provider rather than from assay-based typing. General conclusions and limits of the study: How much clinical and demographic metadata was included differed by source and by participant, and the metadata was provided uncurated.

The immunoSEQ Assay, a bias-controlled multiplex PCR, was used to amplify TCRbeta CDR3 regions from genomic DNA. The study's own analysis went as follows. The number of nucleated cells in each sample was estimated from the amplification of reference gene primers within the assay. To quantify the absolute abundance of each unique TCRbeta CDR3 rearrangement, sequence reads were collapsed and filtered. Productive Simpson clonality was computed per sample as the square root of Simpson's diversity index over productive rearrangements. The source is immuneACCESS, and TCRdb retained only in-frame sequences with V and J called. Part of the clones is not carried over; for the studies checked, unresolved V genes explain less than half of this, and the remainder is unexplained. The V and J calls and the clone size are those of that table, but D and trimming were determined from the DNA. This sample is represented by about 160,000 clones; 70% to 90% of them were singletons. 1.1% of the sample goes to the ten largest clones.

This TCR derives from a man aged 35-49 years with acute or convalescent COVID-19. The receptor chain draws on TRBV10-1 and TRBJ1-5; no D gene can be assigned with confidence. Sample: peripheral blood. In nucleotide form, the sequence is TGCGCCAGCAGTGGTGGAGGCCCTAATCAGCCCCAGCATTTT. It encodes CASSGGGPNQPQHF.